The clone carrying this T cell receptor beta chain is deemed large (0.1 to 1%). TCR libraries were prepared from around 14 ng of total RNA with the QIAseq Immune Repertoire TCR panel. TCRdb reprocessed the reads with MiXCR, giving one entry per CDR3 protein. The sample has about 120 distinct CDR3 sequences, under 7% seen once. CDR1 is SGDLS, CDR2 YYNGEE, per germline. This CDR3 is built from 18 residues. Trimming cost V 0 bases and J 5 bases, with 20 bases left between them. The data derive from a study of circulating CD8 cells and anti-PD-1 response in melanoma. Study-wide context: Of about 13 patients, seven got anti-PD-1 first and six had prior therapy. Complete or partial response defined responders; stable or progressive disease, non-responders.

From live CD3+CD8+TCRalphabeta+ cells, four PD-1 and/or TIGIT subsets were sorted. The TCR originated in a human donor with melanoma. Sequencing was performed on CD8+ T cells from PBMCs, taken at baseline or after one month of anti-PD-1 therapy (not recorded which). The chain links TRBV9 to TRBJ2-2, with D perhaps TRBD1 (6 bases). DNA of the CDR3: TGTGCCAGCAGCGTAGTAGGAGGCTCCGGGACACCAACCGGGGAGCTGTTTTTT. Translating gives CASSVVGGSGTPTGELFF.